This TCR beta chain comes out of a study of blood T cells in healthy people across ages. For the study at large: T cells yielded about one barcoded beta molecule per two cells through template switching. Overall study results and limits: The long-lived group displayed more naive CD4+ cells, plus higher diversity, than the aged donors did.

Isolation of PBMCs gave at least 7 million cells per sample. This clonotype was seen a few times. Its target is unknown. Then a second PCR, running roughly 7 to 11 cycles, was carried out with a sample-barcoded 5' primer and a J-beta primer mix. A minimum of 3 million CDR3-containing paired-end reads was obtained for each sample. TCRdb ran MiXCR on the 5' RACE reads and lists one entry per CDR3 protein. The sample records roughly 1.5 million distinct CDR3 sequences, 42% being singletons. V was cut by 4 bases and J by 4 bases, with 18 bases left in between. The CDR3 spans 17 residues. Germline V lookup: CDR1 KGHDR, CDR2 SFDVKD.

Input material: blood. The sequence was obtained from a woman under 30 in good health. The chain joins TRBV24-1 to TRBJ2-2; D is unresolved. The CDR3 nucleotides read TGTGCCACCAGTGACCCACCGGGTGCCGTCGGCACCGGGGAGCTGTTTTTT. It codes for CATSDPPGAVGTGELFF.